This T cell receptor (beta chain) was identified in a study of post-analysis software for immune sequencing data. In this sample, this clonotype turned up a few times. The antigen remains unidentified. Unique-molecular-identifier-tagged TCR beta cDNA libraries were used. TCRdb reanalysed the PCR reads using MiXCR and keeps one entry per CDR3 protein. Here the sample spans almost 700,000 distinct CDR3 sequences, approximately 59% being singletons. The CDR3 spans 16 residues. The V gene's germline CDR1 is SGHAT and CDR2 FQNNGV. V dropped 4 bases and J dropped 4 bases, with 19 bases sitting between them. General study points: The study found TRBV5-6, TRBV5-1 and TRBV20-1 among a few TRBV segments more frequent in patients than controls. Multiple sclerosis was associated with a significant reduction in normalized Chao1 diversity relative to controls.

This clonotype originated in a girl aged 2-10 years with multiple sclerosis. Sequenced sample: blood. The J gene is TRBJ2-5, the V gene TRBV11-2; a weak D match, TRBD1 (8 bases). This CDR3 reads CASSSPRTGRGETQYF. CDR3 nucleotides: TGTGCCAGCAGCTCCCCCCGGACAGGGAGGGGAGAGACCCAGTACTTC.